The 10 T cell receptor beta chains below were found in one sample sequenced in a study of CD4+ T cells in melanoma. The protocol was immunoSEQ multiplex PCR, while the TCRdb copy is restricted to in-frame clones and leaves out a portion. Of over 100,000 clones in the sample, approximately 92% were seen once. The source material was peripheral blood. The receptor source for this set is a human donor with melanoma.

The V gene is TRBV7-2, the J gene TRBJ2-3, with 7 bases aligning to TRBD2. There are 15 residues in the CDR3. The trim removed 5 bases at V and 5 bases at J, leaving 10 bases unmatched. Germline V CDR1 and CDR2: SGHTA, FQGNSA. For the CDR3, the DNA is TGTGCCAGCAGCCCGGGGCGGGAGTTAGGAGATACGCAGTATTTT. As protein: CASSPGRELGDTQYF.

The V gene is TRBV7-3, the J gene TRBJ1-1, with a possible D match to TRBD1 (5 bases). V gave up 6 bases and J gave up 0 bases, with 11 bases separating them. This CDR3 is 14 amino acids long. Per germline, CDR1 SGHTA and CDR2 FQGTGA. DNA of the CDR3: TGTGCCAGCAGTCATGACAGAATGAACACTGAAGCTTTCTTT. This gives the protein CASSHDRMNTEAFF.

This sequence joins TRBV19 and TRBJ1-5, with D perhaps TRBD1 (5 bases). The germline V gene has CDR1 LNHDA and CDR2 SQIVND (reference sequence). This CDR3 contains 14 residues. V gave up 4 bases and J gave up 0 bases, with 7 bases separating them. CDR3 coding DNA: TGTGCCAGTAGTAGGGGGGATAGCAATCAGCCCCAGCATTTT. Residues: CASSRGDSNQPQHF.

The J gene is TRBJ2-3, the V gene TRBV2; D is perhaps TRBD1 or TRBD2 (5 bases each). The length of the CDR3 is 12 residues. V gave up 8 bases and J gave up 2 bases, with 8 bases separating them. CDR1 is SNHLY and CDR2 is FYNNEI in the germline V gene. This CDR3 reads CASWGNTDTQYF. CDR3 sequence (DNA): TGTGCCAGCTGGGGGAACACAGATACGCAGTATTTT.

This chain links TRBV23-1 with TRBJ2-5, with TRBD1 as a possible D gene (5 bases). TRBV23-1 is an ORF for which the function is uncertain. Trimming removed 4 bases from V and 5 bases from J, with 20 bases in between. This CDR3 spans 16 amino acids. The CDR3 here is CASSPRTEGAGETQYF. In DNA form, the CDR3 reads TGCGCCAGCAGTCCCCGCACGGAAGGGGCAGGTGAGACCCAGTACTTC.

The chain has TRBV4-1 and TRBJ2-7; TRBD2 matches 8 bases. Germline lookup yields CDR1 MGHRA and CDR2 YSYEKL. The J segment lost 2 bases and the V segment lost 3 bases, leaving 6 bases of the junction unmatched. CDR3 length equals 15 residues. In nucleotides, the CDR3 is TGCGCCAGCAGCCAGGTAGAACTAGCGGCCTACGAGCAGTACTTC. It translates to CASSQVELAAYEQYF.

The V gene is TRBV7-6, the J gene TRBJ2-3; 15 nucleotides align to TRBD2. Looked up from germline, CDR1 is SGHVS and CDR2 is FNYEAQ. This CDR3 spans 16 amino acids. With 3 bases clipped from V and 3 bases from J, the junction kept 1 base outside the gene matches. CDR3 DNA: TGTGCCAGCAGCTTTGGACTAGCGGGAGGGACAGATACGCAGTATTTT. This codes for CASSFGLAGGTDTQYF.

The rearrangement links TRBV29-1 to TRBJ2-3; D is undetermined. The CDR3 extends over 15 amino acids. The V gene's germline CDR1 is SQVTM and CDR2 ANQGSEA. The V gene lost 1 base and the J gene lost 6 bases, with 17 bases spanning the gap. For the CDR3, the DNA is TGCAGCGTTGAAGGTCCTAGGAGCGTCCCGGATACGCAGTATTTT. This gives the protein CSVEGPRSVPDTQYF.

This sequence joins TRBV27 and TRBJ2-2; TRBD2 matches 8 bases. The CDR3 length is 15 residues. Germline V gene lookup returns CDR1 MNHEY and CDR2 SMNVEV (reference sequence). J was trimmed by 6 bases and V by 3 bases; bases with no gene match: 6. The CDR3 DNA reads TGTGCCAGCAGTTTGGTCGGGAGGGCCCCCGGGGAGCTGTTTTTT. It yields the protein CASSLVGRAPGELFF.

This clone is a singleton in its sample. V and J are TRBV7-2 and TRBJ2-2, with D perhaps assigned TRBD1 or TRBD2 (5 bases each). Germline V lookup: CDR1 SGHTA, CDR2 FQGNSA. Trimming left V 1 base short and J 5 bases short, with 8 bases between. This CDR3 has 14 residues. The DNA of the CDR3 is TGTGCCAGCAGCTTAGGTGGGGGAACCGGGGAGCTGTTTTTT. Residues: CASSLGGGTGELFF.